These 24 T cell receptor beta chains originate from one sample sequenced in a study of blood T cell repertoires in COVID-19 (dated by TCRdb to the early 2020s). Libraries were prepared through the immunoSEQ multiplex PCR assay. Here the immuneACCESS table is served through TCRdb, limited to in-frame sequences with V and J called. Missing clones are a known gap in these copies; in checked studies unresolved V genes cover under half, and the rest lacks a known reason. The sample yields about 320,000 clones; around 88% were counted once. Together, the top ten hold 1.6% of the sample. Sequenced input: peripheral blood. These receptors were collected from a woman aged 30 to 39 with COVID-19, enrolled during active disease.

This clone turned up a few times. This CDR3 is CASSAGLAGHTDTQYF. The CDR3 coding sequence is TGTGCCAGCAGTGCTGGACTAGCGGGGCACACAGATACGCAGTATTTT. The chain joins TRBV6-4 to TRBJ2-3; 12 positions match TRBD2. V dropped 4 bases and J dropped 2; count of bases not matched to a gene: 4. CDR1 is MRHNA, CDR2 SNTAGT, per germline. The CDR3 contains 16 residues.

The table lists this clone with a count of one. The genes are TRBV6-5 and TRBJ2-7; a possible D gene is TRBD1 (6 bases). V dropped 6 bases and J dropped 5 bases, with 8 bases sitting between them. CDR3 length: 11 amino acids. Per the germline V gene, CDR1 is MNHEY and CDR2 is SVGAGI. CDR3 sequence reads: CASSRGNEQYF. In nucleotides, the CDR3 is TGTGCCAGCAGCAGGGGAAACGAGCAGTACTTC.

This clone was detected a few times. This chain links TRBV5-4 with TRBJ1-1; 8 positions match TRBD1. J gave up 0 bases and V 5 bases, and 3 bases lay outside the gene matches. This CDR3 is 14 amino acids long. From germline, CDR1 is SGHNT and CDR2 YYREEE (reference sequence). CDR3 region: CASSPGGLNTEAFF. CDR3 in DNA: TGTGCCAGCAGTCCAGGGGGCCTGAACACTGAAGCTTTCTTT.

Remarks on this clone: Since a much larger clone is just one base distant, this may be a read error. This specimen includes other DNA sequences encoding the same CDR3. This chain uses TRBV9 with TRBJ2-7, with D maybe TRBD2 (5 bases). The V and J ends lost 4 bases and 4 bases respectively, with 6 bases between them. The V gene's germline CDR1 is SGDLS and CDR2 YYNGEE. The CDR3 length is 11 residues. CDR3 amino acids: CASSSGYEQYF. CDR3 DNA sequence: TGTGCCAGCAGCTCGGGGTACGAGCAGTACTTC. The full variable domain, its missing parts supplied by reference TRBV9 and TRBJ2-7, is DSGVTQTPKHLITATGQRVTLRCSPRSGDLSVYWYQQSLDQGLQFLIQYYNGEERAKGNILERFSAQQFPDLHSELNLSSLELGDSALYFCASSSGYEQYFGPGTRLTVT.

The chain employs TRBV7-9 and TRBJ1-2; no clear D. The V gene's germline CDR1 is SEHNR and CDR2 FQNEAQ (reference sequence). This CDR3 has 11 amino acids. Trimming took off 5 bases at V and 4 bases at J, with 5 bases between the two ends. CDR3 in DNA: TGTGCCAGCAGCGGCAGCTATGGCTACACCTTC. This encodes CASSGSYGYTF.

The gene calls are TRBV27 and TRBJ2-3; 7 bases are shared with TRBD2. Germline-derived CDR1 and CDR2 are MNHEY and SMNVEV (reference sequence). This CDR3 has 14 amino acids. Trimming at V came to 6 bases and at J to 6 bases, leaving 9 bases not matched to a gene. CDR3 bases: TGTGCCAGCAGGCGGGGGTTTCGGGGTGATACGCAGTATTTT. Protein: CASRRGFRGDTQYF.

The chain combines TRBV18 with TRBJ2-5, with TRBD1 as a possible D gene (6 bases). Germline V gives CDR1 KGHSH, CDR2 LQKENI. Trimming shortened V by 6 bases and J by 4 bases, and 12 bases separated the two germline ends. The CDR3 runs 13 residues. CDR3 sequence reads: CASSFRTAETQYF. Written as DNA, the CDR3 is TGTGCCAGCTCCTTCCGGACAGCAGAGACCCAGTACTTC. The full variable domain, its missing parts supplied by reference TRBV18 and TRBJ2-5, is NAGVMQNPRHLVRRRGQEARLRCSPMKGHSHVYWYRQLPEEGLKFMVYLQKENIIDESGMPKERFSAEFPKEGPSILRIQQVVRGDSAAYFCASSFRTAETQYFGPGTRLLVL.

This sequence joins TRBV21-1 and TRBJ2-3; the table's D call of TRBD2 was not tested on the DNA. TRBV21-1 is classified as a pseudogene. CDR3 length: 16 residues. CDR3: CASSTLAGGSTDTQYF. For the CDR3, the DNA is TGTGCCAGCAGCACCTTAGCGGGGGGGAGTACAGATACGCAGTATTTT.

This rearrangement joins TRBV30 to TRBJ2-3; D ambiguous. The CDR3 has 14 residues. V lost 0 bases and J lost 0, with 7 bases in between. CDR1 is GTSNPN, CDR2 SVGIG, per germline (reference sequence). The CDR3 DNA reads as TGTGCCTGGAGTGTGCTAGGTAGCACAGATACGCAGTATTTT. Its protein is CAWSVLGSTDTQYF.

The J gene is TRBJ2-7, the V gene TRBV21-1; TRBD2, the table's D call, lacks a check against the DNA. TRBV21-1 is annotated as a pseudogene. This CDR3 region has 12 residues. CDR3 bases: TGTGCCAGCAGGACTAAGGGTTACGAGCAGTACGTC. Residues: CASRTKGYEQYV.

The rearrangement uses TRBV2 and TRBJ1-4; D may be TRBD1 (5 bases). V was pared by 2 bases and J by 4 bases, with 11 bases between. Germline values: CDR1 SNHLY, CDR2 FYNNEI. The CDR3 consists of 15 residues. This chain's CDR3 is CASSEQGLRNEKLFF. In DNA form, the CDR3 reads TGTGCCAGCAGTGAACAGGGACTGCGTAATGAAAAACTGTTTTTT.

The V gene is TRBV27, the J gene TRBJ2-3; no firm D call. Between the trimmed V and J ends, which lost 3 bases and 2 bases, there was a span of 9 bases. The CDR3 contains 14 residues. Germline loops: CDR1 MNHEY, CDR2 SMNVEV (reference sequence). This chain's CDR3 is CASSFKPITDTQYF. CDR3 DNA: TGTGCCAGCAGTTTTAAGCCCATCACAGATACGCAGTATTTT.

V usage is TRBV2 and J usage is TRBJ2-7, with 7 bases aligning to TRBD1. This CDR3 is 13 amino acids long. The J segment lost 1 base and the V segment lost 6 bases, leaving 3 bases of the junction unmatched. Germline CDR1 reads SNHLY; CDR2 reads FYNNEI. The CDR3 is CASREQGSYEQYV. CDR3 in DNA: TGTGCCAGCAGGGAACAGGGGTCCTACGAGCAGTACGTC.

CDR3 in DNA: TGTGCCAGCAGCCTCCTCCGGAAGACGGGGGCTTTCTTT. This translates into CASSLLRKTGAFF. The chain combines TRBV7-8 with TRBJ1-1, with D uncertain. This CDR3 has 13 residues. V was shortened by 5 bases and J by 11 bases, with 18 bases between the two germline ends. Germline lookup yields CDR1 SGHVS and CDR2 FQNEAQ.

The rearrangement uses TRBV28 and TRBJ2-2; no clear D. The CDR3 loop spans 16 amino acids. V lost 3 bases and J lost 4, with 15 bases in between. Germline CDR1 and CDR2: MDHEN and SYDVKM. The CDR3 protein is CASSLSALPGTGELFF. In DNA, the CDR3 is TGTGCCAGCAGTTTGTCGGCCCTTCCGGGCACCGGGGAGCTGTTTTTT.

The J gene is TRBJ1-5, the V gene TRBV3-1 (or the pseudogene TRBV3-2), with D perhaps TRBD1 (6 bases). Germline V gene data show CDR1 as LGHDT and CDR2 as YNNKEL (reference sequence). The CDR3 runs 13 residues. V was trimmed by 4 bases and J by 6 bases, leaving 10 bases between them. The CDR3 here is CASSLSQGQPQHF. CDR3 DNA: TGTGCCAGCAGCCTTTCACAGGGTCAGCCCCAGCATTTT.

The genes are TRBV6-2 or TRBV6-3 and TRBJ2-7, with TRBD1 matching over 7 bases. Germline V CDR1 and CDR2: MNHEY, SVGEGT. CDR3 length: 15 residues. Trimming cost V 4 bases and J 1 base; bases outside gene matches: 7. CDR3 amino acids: CASSFPTGQSYEQYF. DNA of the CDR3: TGTGCCAGCAGTTTCCCGACAGGGCAATCCTACGAGCAGTACTTC.

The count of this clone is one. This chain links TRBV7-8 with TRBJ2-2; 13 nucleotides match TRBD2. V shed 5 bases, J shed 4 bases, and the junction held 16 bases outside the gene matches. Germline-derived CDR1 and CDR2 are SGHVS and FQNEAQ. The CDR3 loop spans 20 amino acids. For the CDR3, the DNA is TGTGCCAGCAGCCACCGCTCGGGCCCTACTAGCGGGGGGGCCACCGGGGAGCTGTTTTTT. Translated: CASSHRSGPTSGGATGELFF.

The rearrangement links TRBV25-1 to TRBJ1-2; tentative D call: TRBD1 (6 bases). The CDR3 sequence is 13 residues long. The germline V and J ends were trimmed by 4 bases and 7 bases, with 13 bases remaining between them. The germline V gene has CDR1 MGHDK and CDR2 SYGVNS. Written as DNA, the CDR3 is TGTGCCAGCAGTGTAGCAGGGGTGAGTGGCTACACCTTC. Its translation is CASSVAGVSGYTF.

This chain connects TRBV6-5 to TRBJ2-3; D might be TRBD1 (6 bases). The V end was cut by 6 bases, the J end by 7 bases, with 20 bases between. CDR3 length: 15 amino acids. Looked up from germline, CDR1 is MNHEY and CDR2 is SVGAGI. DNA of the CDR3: TGTGCCAGCAGAAAAGAAGGGGGAATAGTTTATACGCAGTATTTT. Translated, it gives CASRKEGGIVYTQYF.

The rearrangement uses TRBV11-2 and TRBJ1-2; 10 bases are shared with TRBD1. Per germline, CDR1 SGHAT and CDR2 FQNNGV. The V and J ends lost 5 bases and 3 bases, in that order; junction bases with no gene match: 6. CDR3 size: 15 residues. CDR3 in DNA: TGTGCCAGCAGCCCCGGACAGGGGGTCTACTATGGCTACACCTTC. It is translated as CASSPGQGVYYGYTF.

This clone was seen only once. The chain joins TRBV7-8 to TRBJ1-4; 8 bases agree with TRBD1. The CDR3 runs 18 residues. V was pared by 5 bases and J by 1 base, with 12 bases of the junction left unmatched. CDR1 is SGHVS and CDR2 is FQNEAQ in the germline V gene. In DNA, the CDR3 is TGTGCCAGCAGCAGGGGGACAGGACCATCTTTAACTAATGAAAAACTGTTTTTT. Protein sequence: CASSRGTGPSLTNEKLFF.

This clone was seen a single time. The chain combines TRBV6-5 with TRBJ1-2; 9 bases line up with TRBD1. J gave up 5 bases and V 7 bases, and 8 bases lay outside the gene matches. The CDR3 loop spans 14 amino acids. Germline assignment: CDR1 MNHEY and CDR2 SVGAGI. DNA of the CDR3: TGTGCCAGCAAACCCGGGACAGGGTCTTATGGCTACACCTTC. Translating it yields CASKPGTGSYGYTF.

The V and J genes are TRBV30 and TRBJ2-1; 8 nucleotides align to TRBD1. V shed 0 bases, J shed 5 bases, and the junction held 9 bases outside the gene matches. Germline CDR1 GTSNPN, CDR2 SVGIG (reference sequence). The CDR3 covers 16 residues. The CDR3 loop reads CAWSVPRTGINNEQFF. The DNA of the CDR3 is TGTGCCTGGAGTGTACCCAGGACAGGGATCAACAATGAGCAGTTCTTC.